One and the same sample provided the 4 T cell receptor beta chains below, sequenced in a study of T-cell reconstitution after alpha-beta-depleted transplantation in children. Unique molecular identifiers were incorporated into the prepared TCRbeta library. MiXCR, run by TCRdb on the PCR reads, gives a single entry per CDR3 protein. This sample has about 600,000 distinct CDR3 sequences, with under 15% found just once. This sample comprised PBMCs, mostly from graft donor cells, obtained 360 days after TCRalphabeta/CD19-depleted stem cell transplant. The receptors originated from a male patient between 10 and 17 years old who had a stem cell transplant for acute myeloid leukemia, so the T cells may come from the graft donor.

This clonotype was seen only a few times. The genes are TRBV29-1 and TRBJ1-3; a possible D gene is TRBD1 (5 bases). The CDR3 sequence is 15 residues long. From germline, CDR1 is SQVTM and CDR2 ANQGSEA. Trimming took 7 bases from V and 0 from J, leaving 16 bases between them. The CDR3: CSAQQATLSGNTIYF. The CDR3 DNA reads as TGCAGCGCTCAACAGGCAACCCTCTCTGGAAACACCATATATTTT. The variable domain in full, with the rest retrieved from reference TRBV29-1 and TRBJ1-3, is SAVISQKPSRDICQRGTSLTIQCQVDSQVTMMFWYRQQPGQSLTLIATANQGSEATYESGFVIDKFPISRPNLTFSTLTVSNMSPEDSSIYLCSAQQATLSGNTIYFGEGSWLTVV.

This clonotype has only a few counts. The chain couples TRBV29-1 to TRBJ2-5; D perhaps matches TRBD2 (5 bases). Germline values: CDR1 SQVTM, CDR2 ANQGSEA. V was trimmed by 7 bases and J by 5 bases, leaving 20 bases between them. The CDR3 is 14 amino acids. The CDR3 DNA reads as TGCAGCGGGAGGTTTGGGTCCCTGGGGGAGACCCAGTACTTC. It is translated as CSGRFGSLGETQYF.

The chain combines TRBV28 with TRBJ2-7; the match to TRBD1 covers 9 bases. Per the germline V gene, CDR1 is MDHEN and CDR2 is SYDVKM. The J segment lost 3 bases and the V segment lost 8 bases, leaving 17 bases of the junction unmatched. CDR3 length: 17 residues. The CDR3 coding sequence is TGTGCCAGCCAACCAATGGGGGGACAGGGTAGGGGCTACGAGCAGTACTTC. It translates to CASQPMGGQGRGYEQYF. Full variable domain (missing parts from reference TRBV28 and TRBJ2-7): DVKVTQSSRYLVKRTGEKVFLECVQDMDHENMFWYRQDPGLGLRLIYFSYDVKMKEKGDIPEGYSVSREKKERFSLILESASTNQTSMYLCASQPMGGQGRGYEQYFGPGTRLTVT.

The chain recombines TRBV20-1 with TRBJ2-5; 9 bases are shared with TRBD1. This CDR3 comprises 13 residues. The germline CDR1 and CDR2 sequences are DFQATT and SNEGSKA (reference sequence). The V segment lost 5 bases and the J segment 3 bases; nucleotides outside the gene matches: 4. The CDR3 loop reads CSALGQGKETQYF. CDR3 in DNA: TGCAGTGCTCTCGGACAGGGGAAAGAGACCCAGTACTTC.